Below, 19 T cell receptor beta chains from the same sample are listed, as sequenced in a study of cytomegalovirus exposure and HLA in healthy donors. 13 Jbeta primers and 60 Vbeta primers were used for the PCR. Only in-frame clones appear in the TCRdb table, and some are missing; sequencing was by immunoSEQ multiplex PCR. The table includes roughly 300,000 clones, about nine tenths detected once. Sequencing was carried out using PBMCs. All receptors come from a man between 40 and 49 years old in good health and CMV-seropositive.

As DNA, the CDR3 is TGTGCCAGCAGCTTACCGAGGGACAGGGGAATCACTCCTGGGGCCAACGTCCTGACTTTC. This encodes CASSLPRDRGITPGANVLTF. The V and J genes are TRBV7-8 and TRBJ2-6, with 10 bases that match TRBD1. V lost 2 bases, J lost 2 bases, and 12 bases stayed unmatched. Per germline, CDR1 SGHVS and CDR2 FQNEAQ. The CDR3 sequence is 20 residues long.

The chain links TRBV11-2 to TRBJ1-2; perhaps TRBD1 as D (5 bases). Per germline, CDR1 SGHAT and CDR2 FQNNGV. V was cut by 2 bases and J by 5 bases, with 12 bases left in between. The CDR3 has 14 amino acids. CDR3 amino acids: CASSLWGVGYGYTF. CDR3 sequence (DNA): TGTGCCAGCAGCTTATGGGGGGTGGGGTATGGCTACACCTTC.

The chain recombines TRBV5-1 with TRBJ2-1; D might be TRBD1 (6 bases). This CDR3 is 17 amino acids long. Germline V gene data show CDR1 as SGHRS and CDR2 as YFSETQ. Trimming shortened V by 0 bases and J by 0 bases, and 13 bases separated the two germline ends. The CDR3, as DNA: TGCGCCAGCAGCTTGGTACCACAGGGAAGCTCCTACAATGAGCAGTTCTTC. The encoded protein is CASSLVPQGSSYNEQFF.

The chain uses TRBV2 and TRBJ1-5; D call uncertain. CDR1 and CDR2 (germline): SNHLY, FYNNEI. Trimming shortened V by 10 bases and J by 4 bases, and 14 bases separated the two germline ends. The CDR3 is 13 amino acids. The CDR3 spells CATNREGNQPQHF. The CDR3 nucleotides read TGTGCCACCAACCGGGAGGGTAATCAGCCCCAGCATTTT.

This chain connects TRBV27 to TRBJ2-7; 7 nucleotides line up with TRBD1. The CDR3 runs to 13 residues. Trimming at V came to 8 bases and at J to 2 bases, leaving 6 bases not matched to a gene. CDR1 and CDR2 from the germline V gene are MNHEY and SMNVEV (reference sequence). Written as DNA, the CDR3 is TGTGCCAGCTCAACAGGGGTCACCTACGAGCAGTACTTC. Its protein is CASSTGVTYEQYF.

The V call is TRBV2, the J call TRBJ2-3, with 7 bases matching TRBD2. There are 14 residues in the CDR3. Germline V gene data show CDR1 as SNHLY and CDR2 as FYNNEI. J lost 2 bases, V lost 7 bases, and 6 bases had no gene match. The CDR3 loop reads CASKPGLYTDTQYF. DNA for the CDR3: TGTGCCAGCAAACCGGGACTATACACAGATACGCAGTATTTT.

The J gene is TRBJ2-3, the V gene TRBV7-9; 11 positions agree with TRBD2. The CDR3 totals 15 residues. Germline lookup yields CDR1 SEHNR and CDR2 FQNEAQ (reference sequence). J gave up 7 bases and V 2 bases, and 5 bases lay outside the gene matches. The CDR3 DNA follows: TGTGCCAGCAGCTTAATAGCGGGAGGGCCGAATACGCAGTATTTT. This gives the protein CASSLIAGGPNTQYF.

The rearrangement links TRBV15 to TRBJ2-5; D remains ambiguous. The closer fit of TRBJ2-7 to the DNA end suggests the J call may be wrong. The CDR3 loop spans 15 amino acids. Germline loops: CDR1 LNHNV, CDR2 YYDKDF (reference sequence). The CDR3 loop is CATSRDVQSLYEQYF. The CDR3 DNA follows: TGTGCCACCAGCAGAGATGTACAGAGCCTCTACGAGCAGTACTTC.

The chain uses TRBV9 and TRBJ1-2; D is uncertain. In germline, CDR1 is SGDLS, CDR2 YYNGEE. Trimming removed 3 bases from V and 4 bases from J, with 10 bases in between. There are 13 residues in the CDR3. The CDR3 bases are TGTGCCAGCAGCGATCAAGACACCTATGGCTACACCTTC. This encodes CASSDQDTYGYTF.

This chain links TRBV6-6 with TRBJ2-1, with 10 positions matching TRBD2. With V trimmed by 6 bases and J by 5 bases, 7 bases remained unmatched. The CDR3 has 15 residues. Germline lookup yields CDR1 MNHNY and CDR2 SVGAGI (reference sequence). CDR3 nucleotide sequence: TGTGCCAGCAGCCCCCCAGCGGGAGGGAACAATGAGCAGTTCTTC. Protein sequence: CASSPPAGGNNEQFF.

This clone has more than one count but fewer than ten. The J gene is TRBJ2-7, the V gene TRBV6-1, with 7 positions matching TRBD1. V gave up 2 bases and J gave up 4 bases; unmatched junction bases: 8. The CDR3 runs 15 residues. Per the germline V gene, CDR1 is MNHNS and CDR2 is SASEGT. The CDR3 loop is CASSESGTEWYEQYF. CDR3 in DNA: TGTGCCAGCAGTGAATCGGGGACAGAATGGTACGAGCAGTACTTC.

The CDR3 DNA reads as TGTGCCAGCAGCTCCAGGACAGGGCTGAGGGATACTGAAGCTTTCTTT. Translating it yields CASSSRTGLRDTEAFF. V is TRBV5-4 and J is TRBJ1-1, with TRBD1 matching 8 bases. CDR3 length: 16 residues. The V gene end was trimmed by 3 bases and the J gene end by 5 bases; junction bases not matched to a gene: 12. Looked up from germline, CDR1 is SGHNT and CDR2 is YYREEE (reference sequence).

V is TRBV28 and J is TRBJ1-1; D not resolved. CDR1 is MDHEN, CDR2 SYDVKM, per germline. Trimming cost V 7 bases and J 1 base, with 7 bases left between them. The CDR3 contains 12 residues. Written as DNA, the CDR3 is TGTGCCAGCATGTACAGGAACACTGAAGCTTTCTTT. Translating gives CASMYRNTEAFF. Variable domain in full (rest from reference TRBV28 and TRBJ1-1): DVKVTQSSRYLVKRTGEKVFLECVQDMDHENMFWYRQDPGLGLRLIYFSYDVKMKEKGDIPEGYSVSREKKERFSLILESASTNQTSMYLCASMYRNTEAFFGQGTRLTVV.

The gene calls are TRBV4-3 and TRBJ2-2; D is perhaps TRBD1 (5 bases). Per the germline V gene, CDR1 is LGHNA and CDR2 is YSLEER. The germline V and J ends were trimmed by 6 bases and 8 bases, with 10 bases remaining between them. The CDR3 runs to 12 residues. The CDR3 coding sequence is TGCGCCAGCAGTTCCCAGGGAGGGGAGCTGTTTTTT. Its protein product is CASSSQGGELFF.

V usage is TRBV6-5 and J usage is TRBJ1-2; unclear D gene. The V end lost 4 bases, the J end lost 8 bases, and 17 bases lay between the germline ends. The CDR3 length is 14 residues. The germline V gene encodes CDR1 MNHEY and CDR2 SVGAGI. The CDR3 region has the DNA TGTGCCAGCAGTTCGCCGGAGGCCTCGAGCGGCTACACCTTC. As protein: CASSSPEASSGYTF.

The chain joins TRBV6-5 to TRBJ2-1; 9 bases align to TRBD2. This CDR3 is 15 amino acids long. In germline, CDR1 is MNHEY, CDR2 SVGAGI. V dropped 5 bases and J dropped 3; count of bases not matched to a gene: 5. DNA for the CDR3: TGTGCCAGCAGTCCTGCTAGCGGGAACTACAATGAGCAGTTCTTC. Amino acids: CASSPASGNYNEQFF.

A word on this clone: The same CDR3 also results from other DNA sequences found in this sample. The gene calls are TRBV18 and TRBJ2-7; 7 bases are shared with TRBD1. The CDR3 contains 13 residues. The germline gives CDR1 KGHSH, CDR2 LQKENI. V was pared by 3 bases and J by 4 bases, with 3 bases of the junction left unmatched. The CDR3 reads CASSPGQSYEQYF. DNA for the CDR3: TGTGCCAGCTCACCGGGACAGTCGTACGAGCAGTACTTC.

The rearrangement uses TRBV5-1 and TRBJ1-4, with TRBD1 matching 8 bases. The CDR3 has 15 residues. Germline assignment: CDR1 SGHRS and CDR2 YFSETQ. The V segment lost 0 bases and the J segment 7 bases; nucleotides outside the gene matches: 5. The CDR3 reads CASSLGQGAIEKLFF. CDR3 nucleotide sequence: TGCGCCAGCAGCTTGGGGCAGGGGGCAATTGAAAAACTGTTTTTT.

This clone was detected only once. V is TRBV2 and J is TRBJ1-3; no clear D. The CDR3 spans 16 residues. The germline CDR1 and CDR2 sequences are SNHLY and FYNNEI. V shed 2 bases and J shed 0 bases, with 11 bases lying between them. CDR3 bases: TGTGCCAGCAGTGAATTTGGGCAGGTCTCTGGAAACACCATATATTTT. Translation: CASSEFGQVSGNTIYF.